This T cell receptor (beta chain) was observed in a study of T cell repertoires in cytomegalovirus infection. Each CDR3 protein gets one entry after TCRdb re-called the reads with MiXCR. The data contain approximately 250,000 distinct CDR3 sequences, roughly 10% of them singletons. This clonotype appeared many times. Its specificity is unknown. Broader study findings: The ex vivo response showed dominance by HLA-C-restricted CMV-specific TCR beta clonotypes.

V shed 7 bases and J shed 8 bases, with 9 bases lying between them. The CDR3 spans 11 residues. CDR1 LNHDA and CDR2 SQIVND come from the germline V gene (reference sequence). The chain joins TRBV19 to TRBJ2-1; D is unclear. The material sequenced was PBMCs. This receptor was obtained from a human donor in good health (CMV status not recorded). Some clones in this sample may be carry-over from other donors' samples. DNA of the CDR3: TGTGCCAGTACCATCCAAGATGAGCAGTTCTTC. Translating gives CASTIQDEQFF.